Following are 30 T cell receptor beta chains from one sample sequenced in a study of blood T cell repertoires in COVID-19. Generated by immunoSEQ multiplex PCR, the TCRdb table keeps only in-frame clones and is missing some. The table has about 350,000 clones, about 91% seen once. Sequenced: peripheral blood. These TCRs come from a man aged 30 to 45 with COVID-19, enrolled during active disease.

V is TRBV5-1 and J is TRBJ1-4; unclear D gene. The germline gives CDR1 SGHRS, CDR2 YFSETQ. This CDR3 comprises 15 residues. The V gene lost 0 bases and the J gene lost 5 bases, with 11 bases spanning the gap. The CDR3 DNA reads TGCGCCAGCAGCTTGGCACCGTCTAAAAATGAAAAACTGTTTTTT. Protein: CASSLAPSKNEKLFF.

V gene TRBV5-6 combines with J gene TRBJ2-1; no firm D call. Trimming shortened V by 2 bases and J by 2 bases, and 14 bases separated the two germline ends. The CDR3 is made up of 16 amino acids. CDR1 and CDR2 (germline): SGHDT, YYEEEE. DNA of the CDR3: TGTGCCAGCAGCTTCGGGTCTAATCCACCCTACAATGAGCAGTTCTTC. This gives the protein CASSFGSNPPYNEQFF.

CDR3 loop: CASSDSTGPGGQPQHF. For the CDR3, the DNA is TGTGCCAGCAGTGATTCGACAGGGCCGGGTGGTCAGCCCCAGCATTTT. The chain links TRBV2 to TRBJ1-5; 7 nucleotides align to TRBD1. This CDR3 has 16 amino acids. J was trimmed by 6 bases and V by 3 bases; bases with no gene match: 11. Germline-derived CDR1 and CDR2 are SNHLY and FYNNEI.

The rearrangement links TRBV12-5 to TRBJ2-4, with 9 bases fitting TRBD2. V shed 3 bases, J shed 4 bases, and the junction held 10 bases outside the gene matches. The CDR3 has 17 amino acids. Germline values: CDR1 LGHNT, CDR2 FRNRAP. CDR3 nucleotides: TGTGCTAGTGGTTTAGGGGGGCTAGCGGGACTAAAAAACATTCAGTACTTC. The encoded protein is CASGLGGLAGLKNIQYF.

This clone was recorded only once. The chain combines TRBV11-3 with TRBJ2-1; 9 nucleotides match TRBD1. The CDR3 length is 18 residues. V shed 5 bases, J shed 8 bases, and the junction held 19 bases outside the gene matches. Germline CDR1 reads SGHNT; CDR2 reads YENEEA. For the CDR3, the DNA is TGTGCCAGCAGCGTGGACAGGGGAGAAGGTGGGCTTCTGGATGAGCAGTTCTTC. It translates to CASSVDRGEGGLLDEQFF.

V and J are TRBV12-5 and TRBJ2-1; 9 nucleotides align to TRBD1. V lost 0 bases and J lost 4; bases outside the gene matches: 7. CDR1 and CDR2 (germline): LGHNT, FRNRAP. The CDR3 extends over 17 amino acids. This CDR3 is CASGLVLGTGSYNEQFF. DNA for the CDR3: TGTGCTAGTGGTTTGGTACTCGGGACAGGGAGTTACAATGAGCAGTTCTTC.

The rearrangement uses TRBV6-2 or TRBV6-3 and TRBJ2-3, with 7 positions matching TRBD1. This CDR3 has 16 residues. Germline values: CDR1 MNHEY, CDR2 SVGEGT. Unmatched junction bases numbered 13, after V lost 5 bases and J lost 5 bases. The CDR3 DNA sequence: TGTGCCAGCAGTCCATATTTACAGGGGTTGGGAGATACGCAGTATTTT. It translates to CASSPYLQGLGDTQYF.

The chain carries TRBV7-6 and TRBJ1-4; 10 positions match TRBD1. The CDR3 has 17 amino acids. Germline V gene sequence: CDR1 SGHVS, CDR2 FNYEAQ. V lost 3 bases, J lost 0 bases, and 4 bases stayed unmatched. For the CDR3, the DNA is TGTGCCAGCAGCTTGACAGGGGGCCATGCAACTAATGAAAAACTGTTTTTT. Amino acids: CASSLTGGHATNEKLFF.

The chain is built from TRBV7-9 and TRBJ2-7, with 11 bases fitting TRBD2. The CDR3 is 17 amino acids. V lost 2 bases and J lost 2; bases outside the gene matches: 8. Germline CDR1 is SEHNR and CDR2 is FQNEAQ (reference sequence). The CDR3 nucleotides read TGTGCCAGCAGCTTAAAAGGGCGACTAGCGGGAACCTACGAGCAGTACTTC. Its protein product is CASSLKGRLAGTYEQYF.

The rearrangement uses TRBV5-1 and TRBJ2-1; 9 nucleotides align to TRBD1. The CDR3 has 14 amino acids. The V and J ends lost 4 bases and 7 bases, in that order; junction bases with no gene match: 6. CDR1 SGHRS and CDR2 YFSETQ come from the germline V gene. In DNA, the CDR3 is TGCGCCAGCAGCCCCGGACAGGGGCGGAATGAGCAGTTCTTC. This translates into CASSPGQGRNEQFF. Combining the CDR3 with reference TRBV5-1 and TRBJ2-1 gives the whole variable domain KAGVTQTPRYLIKTRGQQVTLSCSPISGHRSVSWYQQTPGQGLQFLFEYFSETQRNKGNFPGRFSGRQFSNSRSEMNVSTLELGDSALYLCASSPGQGRNEQFFGPGTRLTVL.

The CDR3 DNA sequence: TGTGCCAGCAGTTTCGTAGGACAGGGGGCCTACGAGCAGTACTTC. It encodes CASSFVGQGAYEQYF. The chain uses TRBV28 and TRBJ2-7; 10 nucleotides align to TRBD1. Germline lookup yields CDR1 MDHEN and CDR2 SYDVKM. V shed 3 bases and J 2 bases; nucleotides not matched to a gene: 4. The CDR3 extends over 15 amino acids.

The chain is built from TRBV5-6 and TRBJ2-7, with D maybe TRBD2 (7 bases). CDR1 and CDR2 (germline): SGHDT, YYEEEE. This CDR3 has 17 residues. Trimming removed 4 bases from V and 1 base from J, with 21 bases in between. CDR3 sequence reads: CASSLPLGRGGSYEQYF. The CDR3 DNA follows: TGTGCCAGCAGCCTCCCCCTAGGAAGGGGGGGTTCCTACGAGCAGTACTTC.

This clone was seen once. The chain joins TRBV5-1 to TRBJ1-2, with 9 bases identical to TRBD1. Germline V gene data show CDR1 as SGHRS and CDR2 as YFSETQ. The CDR3 is 14 amino acids. V trimming: 0 bases; J trimming: 7 bases; junction bases outside the gene matches: 4. This CDR3 reads CASSLGVTGGGYTF. The CDR3 nucleotides are TGCGCCAGCAGCTTGGGCGTGACAGGGGGTGGCTACACCTTC.

This chain links TRBV28 with TRBJ1-5; D not resolved. The CDR3 has 12 residues. Trimming cost V 6 bases and J 4 bases, with 7 bases left between them. The germline V gene has CDR1 MDHEN and CDR2 SYDVKM. In DNA, the CDR3 is TGTGCCAGCAGGCCAGGAAATCAGCCCCAGCATTTT. This translates into CASRPGNQPQHF.

This sequence joins TRBV6-6 and TRBJ1-5; TRBD1 matches 8 bases. This CDR3 region has 16 residues. V was clipped by 5 bases and J by 2 bases; unmatched bases: 8. Germline V gene sequence: CDR1 MNHNY, CDR2 SVGAGI (reference sequence). The CDR3 spells CASSRQGSKGNQPQHF. The CDR3 DNA reads as TGTGCCAGCAGTCGACAGGGGAGTAAGGGCAATCAGCCCCAGCATTTT.

V usage is TRBV4-1 and J usage is TRBJ1-2, with 9 bases aligning to TRBD1. The V segment lost 2 bases and the J segment 7 bases; nucleotides outside the gene matches: 17. Germline CDR1 reads MGHRA; CDR2 reads YSYEKL. The CDR3 is made up of 18 amino acids. The CDR3 DNA follows: TGCGCCAGCAGCCAATGGGGCCTCAGTCCGGGACAGGGAGCTGGCTACACCTTC. Encoded protein: CASSQWGLSPGQGAGYTF.

The chain links TRBV7-2 to TRBJ2-5, with 8 bases that match TRBD1. Losses at the gene ends were 5 bases for V and 5 bases for J; bases not matched to a gene: 13. The CDR3 is made up of 16 amino acids. CDR1 and CDR2 from the germline V gene are SGHTA and FQGNSA. CDR3 coding DNA: TGTGCCAGCAGCGAGGGGAATTACAGGGGGACGGAGACCCAGTACTTC. The encoded protein is CASSEGNYRGTETQYF. The full variable domain, rest sourced from reference TRBV7-2 and TRBJ2-5, is GAGVSQSPSNKVTEKGKDVELRCDPISGHTALYWYRQSLGQGLEFLIYFQGNSAPDKSGLPSDRFSAERTGGSVSTLTIQRTQQEDSAVYLCASSEGNYRGTETQYFGPGTRLLVL.

V and J are TRBV2 and TRBJ1-4; 12 nucleotides agree with TRBD1. The V gene end was trimmed by 6 bases and the J gene end by 6 bases; junction bases not matched to a gene: 8. Germline CDR1 reads SNHLY; CDR2 reads FYNNEI. The CDR3 extends over 16 amino acids. The CDR3 is CASRSWDRGRDEKLFF. Here the CDR3 DNA reads TGTGCCAGCAGGTCATGGGACAGGGGGCGGGATGAAAAACTGTTTTTT.

V is TRBV20-1 and J is TRBJ2-7; D is unresolved. Germline V gives CDR1 DFQATT, CDR2 SNEGSKA (reference sequence). V shed 0 bases and J shed 6 bases, with 6 bases lying between them. This CDR3 has 11 residues. The CDR3 spells CSARDIVEQYF. The CDR3 nucleotides are TGCAGTGCTAGAGATATAGTCGAGCAGTACTTC.

The chain employs TRBV4-2 and TRBJ1-5; D gene uncertain. This CDR3 has 14 amino acids. Trimming pared 0 bases from V and 4 bases from J, leaving 7 bases between. CDR1 is LGHNA, CDR2 YNFKEQ, per germline. CDR3 in amino acids: CASSQDPVNQPQHF. CDR3 coding DNA: TGTGCCAGCAGCCAAGATCCGGTAAATCAGCCCCAGCATTTT.

The chain recombines TRBV2 with TRBJ2-7; D may be TRBD1 (5 bases). The V gene lost 6 bases and the J gene lost 0 bases, with 9 bases spanning the gap. The CDR3 has 13 amino acids. Germline V gene lookup returns CDR1 SNHLY and CDR2 FYNNEI. The CDR3 coding sequence is TGTGCCAGCAGGCAGCAGGGCTCCTACGAGCAGTACTTC. Translated, it gives CASRQQGSYEQYF.

V gene TRBV19 combines with J gene TRBJ1-4; D is unresolved. CDR1 and CDR2 from the germline V gene are LNHDA and SQIVND (reference sequence). Trimming took off 0 bases at V and 0 bases at J, with 17 bases between the two ends. CDR3 length: 19 amino acids. The CDR3 is CASSIDLPGRIATNEKLFF. CDR3 bases: TGTGCCAGTAGTATAGATCTCCCGGGGAGGATCGCAACTAATGAAAAACTGTTTTTT.

Only one count was recorded for this clone. This chain uses TRBV6-6 with TRBJ2-1, with D hard to call. The CDR3 has 12 amino acids. CDR1 MNHNY and CDR2 SVGAGI come from the germline V gene (reference sequence). V lost 7 bases and J 6 bases, leaving 10 bases between the germline ends. The DNA for the CDR3 is TGTGCCAGCAATCGGCCCAGCAATGAGCAGTTCTTC. This gives the protein CASNRPSNEQFF.

This clone has only a few counts. This same CDR3 is encoded by further DNA sequences in the sample. V gene TRBV5-6 combines with J gene TRBJ1-2, with a possible D match to TRBD1 (6 bases). This CDR3 has 15 residues. With 2 bases removed from V and 0 bases from J, the gap between germline ends came to 11 bases. Germline assignment: CDR1 SGHDT and CDR2 YYEEEE. The chain's CDR3 is CASSLPGHPNYGYTF. DNA of the CDR3: TGTGCCAGCAGCTTACCGGGACACCCTAACTATGGCTACACCTTC.

This clone was seen a few times. The genes are TRBV5-1 and TRBJ2-1, with 9 bases lining up with TRBD2. From germline, CDR1 is SGHRS and CDR2 YFSETQ. V trimming: 4 bases; J trimming: 9 bases; junction bases outside the gene matches: 5. CDR3 length: 13 residues. In DNA, the CDR3 is TGCGCCAGCAGCGGGACTAGCCCCACTGAGCAGTTCTTC. This encodes CASSGTSPTEQFF.

This clone was observed a handful of times. The rearrangement uses TRBV7-9 and TRBJ2-1, with D perhaps matching TRBD2 (6 bases). CDR1 and CDR2 from the germline V gene are SEHNR and FQNEAQ (reference sequence). The CDR3 spans 15 residues. Trimming pared 5 bases from V and 5 bases from J, leaving 16 bases between. This CDR3 reads CASSRYGAGDNEQFF. CDR3 sequence (DNA): TGTGCCAGCAGCCGATACGGAGCGGGTGACAATGAGCAGTTCTTC.

This chain uses TRBV4-1 with TRBJ2-1; TRBD2 matches at 11 bases. Trimming at V came to 1 base and at J to 3 bases, leaving 11 bases not matched to a gene. The germline V gene encodes CDR1 MGHRA and CDR2 YSYEKL. The CDR3 covers 19 residues. Here the CDR3 DNA reads TGCGCCAGCAGCCAAGGTGTTATCCGGGGACTAGCGGTCTACAATGAGCAGTTCTTC. Translating it yields CASSQGVIRGLAVYNEQFF.

This clone was detected a few times. This sequence joins TRBV28 and TRBJ2-6; maybe TRBD1 (6 bases). Trimming took off 4 bases at V and 6 bases at J, with 22 bases between the two ends. The germline V gene has CDR1 MDHEN and CDR2 SYDVKM. The CDR3 runs to 18 residues. CDR3 sequence: CASSWPAAGEMMANVLTF. Here the CDR3 DNA reads TGTGCCAGCAGTTGGCCTGCGGCAGGGGAAATGATGGCCAACGTCCTGACTTTC.

CDR3 in amino acids: CASRAGGQETQYF. Here the CDR3 DNA reads TGTGCCAGCAGGGCAGGGGGCCAAGAGACCCAGTACTTC. The genes are TRBV7-2 and TRBJ2-5, with 7 bases fitting TRBD1. Trimming took 6 bases from V and 1 from J; bases not matched to a gene: 2. CDR3 size: 13 residues. Per the germline V gene, CDR1 is SGHTA and CDR2 is FQGNSA. Looking up the rest from reference TRBV7-2 and TRBJ2-5 gives the full variable domain: GAGVSQSPSNKVTEKGKDVELRCDPISGHTALYWYRQSLGQGLEFLIYFQGNSAPDKSGLPSDRFSAERTGGSVSTLTIQRTQQEDSAVYLCASRAGGQETQYFGPGTRLLVL.

This chain connects TRBV5-6 to TRBJ1-5; TRBD1 is a possible D gene (5 bases). Germline V gene sequence: CDR1 SGHDT, CDR2 YYEEEE. The CDR3 has 14 amino acids. V gave up 5 bases and J gave up 6 bases, with 15 bases separating them. The CDR3 DNA reads TGTGCCAGCAGTTGGGCCCTGGGGGGTCAGCCCCAGCATTTT. As protein: CASSWALGGQPQHF.